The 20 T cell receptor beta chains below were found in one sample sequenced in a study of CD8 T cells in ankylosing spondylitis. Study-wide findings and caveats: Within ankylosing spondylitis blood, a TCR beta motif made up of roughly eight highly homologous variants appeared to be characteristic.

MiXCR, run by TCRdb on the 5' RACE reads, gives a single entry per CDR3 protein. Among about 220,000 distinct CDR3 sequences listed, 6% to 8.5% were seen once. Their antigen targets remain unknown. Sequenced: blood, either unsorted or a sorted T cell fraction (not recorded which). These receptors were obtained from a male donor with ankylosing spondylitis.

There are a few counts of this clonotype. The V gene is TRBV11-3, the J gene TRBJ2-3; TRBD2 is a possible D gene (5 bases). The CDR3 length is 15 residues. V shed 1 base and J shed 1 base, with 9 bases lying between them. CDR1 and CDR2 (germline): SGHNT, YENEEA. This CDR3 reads CASSLAGYRTDTQYF. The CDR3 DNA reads TGTGCCAGCAGCTTAGCGGGATACCGCACAGATACGCAGTATTTT.

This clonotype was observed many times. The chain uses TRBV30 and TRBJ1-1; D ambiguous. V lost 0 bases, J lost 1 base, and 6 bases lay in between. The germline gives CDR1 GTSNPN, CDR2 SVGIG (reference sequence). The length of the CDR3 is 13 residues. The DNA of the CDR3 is TGTGCCTGGAGTGTGAAAGAGAACACTGAAGCTTTCTTT. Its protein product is CAWSVKENTEAFF.

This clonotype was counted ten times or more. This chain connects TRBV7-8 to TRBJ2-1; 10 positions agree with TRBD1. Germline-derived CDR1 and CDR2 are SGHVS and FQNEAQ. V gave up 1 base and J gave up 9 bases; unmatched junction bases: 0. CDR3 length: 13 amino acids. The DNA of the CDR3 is TGTGCCAGCAGCTTAGGGACAGGGGGTGAGCAGTTCTTC. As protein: CASSLGTGGEQFF. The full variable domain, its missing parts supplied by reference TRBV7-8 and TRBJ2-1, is GAGVSQSPRYKVAKRGQDVALRCDPISGHVSLFWYQQALGQGPEFLTYFQNEAQLDKSGLPSDRFFAERPEGSVSTLKIQRTQQEDSAVYLCASSLGTGGEQFFGPGTRLTVL.

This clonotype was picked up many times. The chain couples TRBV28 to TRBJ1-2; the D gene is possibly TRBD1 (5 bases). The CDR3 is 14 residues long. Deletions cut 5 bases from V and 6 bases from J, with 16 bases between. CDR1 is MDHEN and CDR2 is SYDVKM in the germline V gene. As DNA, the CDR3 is TGTGCCAGCAGTCTCCGAGGGACTCCCCATGGCTACACCTTC. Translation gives CASSLRGTPHGYTF.

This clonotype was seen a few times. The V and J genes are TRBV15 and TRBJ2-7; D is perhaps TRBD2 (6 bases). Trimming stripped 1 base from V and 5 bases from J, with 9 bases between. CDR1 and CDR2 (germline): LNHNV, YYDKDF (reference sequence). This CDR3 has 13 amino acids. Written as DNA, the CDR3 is TGTGCCACCAGCAGAGTGCGCGGGGACGAGCAGTACTTC. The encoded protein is CATSRVRGDEQYF.

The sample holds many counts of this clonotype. DNA for the CDR3: TGCAGCTCTCTGGCGGGAGGTGGAGAGCAGTACTTC. Its protein is CSSLAGGGEQYF. The chain uses TRBV29-1 and TRBJ2-7, with 8 bases matching TRBD2. V was clipped by 8 bases and J by 7 bases; unmatched bases: 10. CDR1 is SQVTM, CDR2 ANQGSEA, per germline. The CDR3 extends over 12 amino acids.

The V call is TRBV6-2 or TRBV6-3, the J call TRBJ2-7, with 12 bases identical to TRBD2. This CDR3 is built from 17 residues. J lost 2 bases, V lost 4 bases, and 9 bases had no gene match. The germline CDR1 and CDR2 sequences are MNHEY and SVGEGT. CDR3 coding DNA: TGTGCCAGCAGTTTTTCGAAGACTAGCGGGGGTCCCTACGAGCAGTACTTC. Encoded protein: CASSFSKTSGGPYEQYF.

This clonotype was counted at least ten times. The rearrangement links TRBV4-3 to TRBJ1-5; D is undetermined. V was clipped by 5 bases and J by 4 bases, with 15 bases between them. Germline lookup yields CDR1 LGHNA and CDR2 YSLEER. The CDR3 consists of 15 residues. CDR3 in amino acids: CASSALTGANQPQHF. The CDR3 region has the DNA TGCGCCAGCAGCGCCCTTACGGGAGCTAATCAGCCCCAGCATTTT.

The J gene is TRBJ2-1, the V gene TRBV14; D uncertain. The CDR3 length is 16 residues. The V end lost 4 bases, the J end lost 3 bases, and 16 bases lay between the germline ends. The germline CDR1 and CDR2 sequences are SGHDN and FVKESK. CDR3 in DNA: TGTGCCAGCAGCCCCGGTCTAAAGGATCACTACAATGAGCAGTTCTTC. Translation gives CASSPGLKDHYNEQFF.

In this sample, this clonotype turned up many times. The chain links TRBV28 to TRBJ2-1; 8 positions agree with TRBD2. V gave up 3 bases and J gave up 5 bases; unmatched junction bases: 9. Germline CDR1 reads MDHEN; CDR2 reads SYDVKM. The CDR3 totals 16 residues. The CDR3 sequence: CASSLDETSVNNEQFF. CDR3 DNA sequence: TGTGCCAGCAGTTTGGACGAGACTAGCGTAAACAATGAGCAGTTCTTC.

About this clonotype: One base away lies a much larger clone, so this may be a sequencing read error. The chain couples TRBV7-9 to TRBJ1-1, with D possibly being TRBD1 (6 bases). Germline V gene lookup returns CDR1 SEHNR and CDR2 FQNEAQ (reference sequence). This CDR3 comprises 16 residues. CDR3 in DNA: TGTGTCAGCAGCCCCTCAAGGGGGGGGCTGGGGACTGAAGCTTTCTTT. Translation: CVSSPSRGGLGTEAFF.

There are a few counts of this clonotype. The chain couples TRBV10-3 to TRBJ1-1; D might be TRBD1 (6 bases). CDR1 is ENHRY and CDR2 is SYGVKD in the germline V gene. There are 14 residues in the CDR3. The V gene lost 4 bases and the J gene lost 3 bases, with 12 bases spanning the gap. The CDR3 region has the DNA TGTGCCATCAGTGTAAAGGGGGGGGACACTGAAGCTTTCTTT. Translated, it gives CAISVKGGDTEAFF.

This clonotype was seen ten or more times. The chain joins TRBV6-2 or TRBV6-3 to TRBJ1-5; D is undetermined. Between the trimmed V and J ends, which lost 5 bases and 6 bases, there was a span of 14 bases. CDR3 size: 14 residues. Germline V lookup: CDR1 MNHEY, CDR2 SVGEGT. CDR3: CASSVRARGQPQHF. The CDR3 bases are TGTGCCAGCAGTGTGAGGGCGCGGGGTCAGCCCCAGCATTTT.

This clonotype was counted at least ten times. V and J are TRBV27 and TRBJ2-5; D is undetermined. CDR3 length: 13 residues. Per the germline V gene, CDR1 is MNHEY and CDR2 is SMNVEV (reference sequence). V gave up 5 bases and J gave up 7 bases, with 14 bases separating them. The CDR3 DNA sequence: TGTGCCAGCAGTCCATGGCAAACGGGGACCCAGTACTTC. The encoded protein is CASSPWQTGTQYF.

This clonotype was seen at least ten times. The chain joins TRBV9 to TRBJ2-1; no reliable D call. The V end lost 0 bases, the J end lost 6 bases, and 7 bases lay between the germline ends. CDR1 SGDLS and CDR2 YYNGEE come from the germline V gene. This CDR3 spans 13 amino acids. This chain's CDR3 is CASSVVQRNEQFF. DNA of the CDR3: TGTGCCAGCAGCGTAGTACAGCGCAATGAGCAGTTCTTC.

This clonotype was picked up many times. The CDR3 region is CASSQDRRADGPFEKLFF. The CDR3 DNA reads as TGCGCCAGCAGCCAAGATCGGAGGGCCGATGGCCCTTTTGAAAAACTGTTTTTT. The rearrangement uses TRBV4-3 and TRBJ1-4; D unresolved. CDR1 and CDR2 from the germline V gene are LGHNA and YSLEER. Trimming removed 0 bases at V and 7 bases at J, with 21 bases between. There are 18 residues in the CDR3.

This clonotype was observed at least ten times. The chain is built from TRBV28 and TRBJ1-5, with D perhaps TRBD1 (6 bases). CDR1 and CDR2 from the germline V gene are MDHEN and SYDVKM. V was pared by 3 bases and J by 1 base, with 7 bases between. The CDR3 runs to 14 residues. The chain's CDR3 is CASSFGQSNQPQHF. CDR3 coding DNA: TGTGCCAGCAGTTTCGGACAGAGCAATCAGCCCCAGCATTTT.

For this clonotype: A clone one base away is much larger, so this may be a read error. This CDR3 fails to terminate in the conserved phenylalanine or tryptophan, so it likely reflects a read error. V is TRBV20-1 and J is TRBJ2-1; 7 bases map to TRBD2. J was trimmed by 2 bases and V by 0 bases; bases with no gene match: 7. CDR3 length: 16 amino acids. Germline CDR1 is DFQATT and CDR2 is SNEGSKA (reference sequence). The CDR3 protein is CSARDQASGTYNEQFY. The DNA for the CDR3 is TGCAGTGCTAGAGATCAGGCTAGCGGTACCTACAATGAGCAGTTCTAC.

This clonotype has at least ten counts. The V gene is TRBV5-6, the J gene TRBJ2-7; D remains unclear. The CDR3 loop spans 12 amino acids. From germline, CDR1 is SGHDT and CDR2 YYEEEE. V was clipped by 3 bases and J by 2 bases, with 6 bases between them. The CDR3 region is CASSSVPYEQYF. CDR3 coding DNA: TGTGCCAGCAGCTCGGTCCCCTACGAGCAGTACTTC. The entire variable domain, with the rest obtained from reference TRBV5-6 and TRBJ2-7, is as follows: DAGVTQSPTHLIKTRGQQVTLRCSPKSGHDTVSWYQQALGQGPQFIFQYYEEEERQRGNFPDRFSGHQFPNYSSELNVNALLLGDSALYLCASSSVPYEQYFGPGTRLTVT.

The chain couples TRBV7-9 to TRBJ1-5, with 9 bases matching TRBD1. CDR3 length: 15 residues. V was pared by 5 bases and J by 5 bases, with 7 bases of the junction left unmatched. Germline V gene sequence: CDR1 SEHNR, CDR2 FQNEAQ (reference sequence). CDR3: CASSPGQGFHQPQHF. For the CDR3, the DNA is TGTGCCAGCAGCCCAGGACAGGGGTTTCATCAGCCCCAGCATTTT.